These 4 T cell receptor beta chains share one sample of origin, sequenced in a study of CD8+CD57+ T cells in acquired aplastic anemia. The template for TCR beta VDJ and CDR3 sequence profiling was genomic DNA. MiXCR, applied by TCRdb to the reads, yields one record per CDR3 protein. The sample contains some 120,000 distinct CDR3 sequences, about 48% of which appear only once. The sequencing input was sorted CD4+, CD8+, or CD8+CD57+ T cells (not recorded which) from PBMCs. Every receptor here comes from a human donor in good health, serving as a control.

The genes are TRBV10-1 and TRBJ2-2, with D uncertain. CDR3 length equals 14 residues. Germline CDR1 is WNHNN and CDR2 is SYGVQD (reference sequence). Trimming removed 7 bases at V and 3 bases at J, with 12 bases between. This chain's CDR3 is CASKRDRDTGELFF. The CDR3 bases are TGCGCCAGCAAAAGGGATAGGGACACCGGGGAGCTGTTTTTT.

The chain employs TRBV15 and TRBJ1-6; TRBD1 might be the D (6 bases). Trimming pared 3 bases from V and 6 bases from J, leaving 9 bases between. The CDR3 loop spans 14 amino acids. Germline CDR1 LNHNV, CDR2 YYDKDF (reference sequence). CDR3: CATSRDRINSPLHF. DNA for the CDR3: TGTGCCACCAGCAGGGACAGAATTAATTCACCCCTCCACTTT. Drawing the rest from reference TRBV15 and TRBJ1-6, the complete variable domain is DAMVIQNPRYQVTQFGKPVTLSCSQTLNHNVMYWYQQKSSQAPKLLFHYYDKDFNNEADTPDNFQSRRPNTSFCFLDIRSPGLGDTAMYLCATSRDRINSPLHFGNGTRLTVT.

This clonotype was seen ten or more times. This sequence joins TRBV6-1 and TRBJ2-7; a possible D gene is TRBD1 (5 bases). The germline V gene has CDR1 MNHNS and CDR2 SASEGT. CDR3 length: 15 residues. Between the trimmed V and J ends, which lost 0 bases and 2 bases, there was a span of 11 bases. The CDR3 protein is CASSEAGHLTYEQYF. The CDR3 DNA is TGTGCCAGCAGTGAAGCGGGGCATCTTACCTACGAGCAGTACTTC.

The chain recombines TRBV20-1 with TRBJ2-5, with 13 bases lining up with TRBD2. The CDR3 runs 14 residues. V lost 6 bases and J lost 4; bases outside the gene matches: 5. Per the germline V gene, CDR1 is DFQATT and CDR2 is SNEGSKA (reference sequence). The CDR3: CSAGLAGARETQYF. DNA of the CDR3: TGCAGTGCCGGACTAGCGGGGGCCAGAGAGACCCAGTACTTC.